This T cell receptor (beta chain) was profiled in a study of response to subunit inactivated influenza vaccine. Trimming took 6 bases from V and 5 from J; bases not matched to a gene: 12. The CDR3 has 14 residues. Germline-derived CDR1 and CDR2 are DFQATT and SNEGSKA (reference sequence). One entry per CDR3 protein, called by TCRdb with MiXCR from the RT-PCR reads. In the table there are over 750,000 distinct CDR3 sequences, less than 25% of which are singletons. Sequenced material: PBMCs from blood, taken roughly 5 days after vaccination. The TCR originated in a man between 50 and 59 years old who received an inactivated influenza vaccine. The V gene is TRBV20-1, the J gene TRBJ2-7, with 8 bases lining up with TRBD2. The CDR3 loop reads CSAGLIAGPHEQYF. DNA for the CDR3: TGCAGTGCGGGACTAATAGCGGGACCCCACGAGCAGTACTTC.